The 25 T cell receptor beta chains given below trace back to one sample, sequenced in a study of T cell repertoires in ileal Crohn's disease. Some clones are missing from TCRdb's copy, which holds only in-frame ones; the method was immunoSEQ multiplex PCR. The sample holds roughly 13,000 clones, nearly 90% seen once. The specimen sequenced was ileal tissue. The receptors were gathered from an adult with Crohn's disease.

This clone showed up just once. This chain links TRBV28 with TRBJ2-5, with D perhaps matching TRBD1 (5 bases). The J call may be incorrect, as the DNA end agrees better with TRBJ2-7. CDR3 length: 14 amino acids. Germline CDR1 reads MDHEN; CDR2 reads SYDVKM. DNA for the CDR3: TGTGCCAGCAGTTTACCAGGGTTTGCCTACGAGCAGTACTTC. Encoded protein: CASSLPGFAYEQYF.

The chain has TRBV4-1 and TRBJ2-7, with 10 bases fitting TRBD2. The J segment lost 0 bases and the V segment lost 2 bases, leaving 1 base of the junction unmatched. The germline CDR1 and CDR2 sequences are MGHRA and YSYEKL. This CDR3 is 15 amino acids long. As DNA, the CDR3 is TGCGCCAGCAGCCAACGGACTAGCGGCTCCTACGAGCAGTACTTC. This translates into CASSQRTSGSYEQYF.

The chain recombines TRBV7-2 with TRBJ2-7, with a tentative D call TRBD2 (6 bases). Deletions cut 4 bases from V and 6 bases from J, with 13 bases between. The germline CDR1 and CDR2 sequences are SGHTA and FQGNSA. The CDR3 sequence is 13 residues long. The CDR3 DNA reads TGTGCCAGCAGCTCCCAGGTCGGGGGCGAGCAGTACTTC. It translates to CASSSQVGGEQYF.

The chain employs TRBV6-5 and TRBJ1-2; D is ambiguous. The CDR3 has 13 amino acids. The V gene lost 5 bases and the J gene lost 2 bases, with 9 bases spanning the gap. Germline V gives CDR1 MNHEY, CDR2 SVGAGI. CDR3 coding DNA: TGTGCCAGCAGTACTACTGGGAACTATGGCTACACCTTC. Its translation is CASSTTGNYGYTF.

The rearrangement links TRBV5-4 to TRBJ2-7; D remains ambiguous. The CDR3 has 11 residues. Trimming left V 3 bases short and J 7 bases short, with 8 bases between. Germline values: CDR1 SGHNT, CDR2 YYREEE (reference sequence). CDR3 sequence: CASSSSGEQYF. CDR3 bases: TGTGCCAGCAGCTCATCAGGAGAGCAGTACTTC.

The chain joins TRBV30 to TRBJ1-4; D remains ambiguous. The CDR3 runs 12 residues. Trimming took off 3 bases at V and 14 bases at J, with 16 bases between the two ends. CDR1 GTSNPN and CDR2 SVGIG come from the germline V gene (reference sequence). This CDR3 is CAWSTLGGNLFF. CDR3 coding DNA: TGTGCCTGGAGCACCCTTGGAGGGAACCTGTTTTTT.

This clone was seen just once. The V and J genes are TRBV5-1 and TRBJ1-6; TRBD1 agrees at 9 bases. Germline CDR1 is SGHRS and CDR2 is YFSETQ. The length of the CDR3 is 14 residues. Trimming at V came to 3 bases and at J to 7 bases, leaving 2 bases not matched to a gene. The CDR3 DNA reads as TGCGCCAGCAGCTGGACAGGGGAAAATTCACCCCTCCACTTT. Amino acids: CASSWTGENSPLHF.

With regard to this clone: A read error may account for a junction end that differs from germline. V is TRBV7-7 and J is TRBJ2-5; 7 bases line up with TRBD1. The germline V gene has CDR1 SSHAT and CDR2 FNYEAQ (reference sequence). The CDR3 is made up of 15 amino acids. The CDR3 DNA is TGTGCTAGCAGCTCCGGGGACAGCAATCAAGAGACCCAGTACTTC. Translation gives CASSSGDSNQETQYF.

As to this clone: This CDR3 is also generated by other DNA sequences in the sample. The rearrangement joins TRBV5-4 to TRBJ2-7; D is perhaps TRBD2 (6 bases). Trimming took off 0 bases at V and 6 bases at J, with 13 bases between the two ends. The CDR3 has 14 amino acids. The germline CDR1 and CDR2 sequences are SGHNT and YYREEE (reference sequence). The CDR3 reads CASSLGVAAGEQYF. The CDR3 bases are TGTGCCAGCAGCTTGGGCGTAGCGGCTGGCGAGCAGTACTTC.

The chain is built from TRBV18 and TRBJ2-4, with D hard to call. Germline CDR1 and CDR2: KGHSH and LQKENI. V was cut by 2 bases and J by 0 bases, with 5 bases left in between. This CDR3 spans 14 amino acids. Here the CDR3 reads CASSPELAKNIQYF. As DNA, the CDR3 is TGTGCCAGCTCACCAGAGTTAGCCAAAAACATTCAGTACTTC.

V gene TRBV19 combines with J gene TRBJ1-2; no reliable D call. Germline V lookup: CDR1 LNHDA, CDR2 SQIVND (reference sequence). With 5 bases removed from V and 8 bases from J, the gap between germline ends came to 15 bases. The CDR3 is made up of 13 amino acids. The chain's CDR3 is CASSAAATGGYTF. As DNA, the CDR3 is TGTGCCAGTAGTGCTGCAGCTACGGGGGGCTACACCTTC.

This rearrangement joins TRBV18 to TRBJ1-1, with D maybe TRBD1 (6 bases). The germline V gene encodes CDR1 KGHSH and CDR2 LQKENI. V lost 8 bases, J lost 0 bases, and 16 bases lay in between. This CDR3 region has 15 residues. DNA of the CDR3: TGTGCCAGCCCTAGATCCGGGACATTGAACACTGAAGCTTTCTTT. This translates into CASPRSGTLNTEAFF.

This chain uses TRBV4-2 with TRBJ2-1, with TRBD2 as a possible D gene (6 bases). CDR1 is LGHNA, CDR2 YNFKEQ, per germline. CDR3 length equals 14 residues. V lost 3 bases, J lost 6 bases, and 12 bases lay in between. The CDR3 nucleotides are TGTGCCAGCAGCCAGACGGGAGCCGTCAATGAGCAGTTCTTC. The encoded protein is CASSQTGAVNEQFF.

The chain has TRBV9 and TRBJ2-6, with 10 nucleotides matching TRBD1. The germline V gene has CDR1 SGDLS and CDR2 YYNGEE. This CDR3 has 19 residues. The ends lost 1 base at V and 0 bases at J; junction bases unmatched: 7. CDR3 region: CASSVNRDRGISGANVLTF. The CDR3, as DNA: TGTGCCAGCAGCGTAAACCGGGACAGGGGAATCTCTGGGGCCAACGTCCTGACTTTC.

J is TRBJ2-3 and V is TRBV7-9; weak D call: TRBD2 (6 bases). The CDR3 spans 15 residues. V lost 6 bases and J 1 base, leaving 14 bases between the germline ends. Germline values: CDR1 SEHNR, CDR2 FQNEAQ (reference sequence). CDR3 region: CASSFGGPGTDTQYF. In DNA form, the CDR3 reads TGTGCCAGCAGTTTTGGAGGGCCGGGCACAGATACGCAGTATTTT.

The genes are TRBV5-1 and TRBJ1-4; maybe TRBD1 (5 bases). The V end lost 0 bases, the J end lost 8 bases, and 20 bases lay between the germline ends. Germline V gives CDR1 SGHRS, CDR2 YFSETQ. The CDR3 spans 17 residues. CDR3 sequence (DNA): TGCGCCAGCAGCTTGGATTTCTTTCGGCAGGGTCGGGAAAAACTGTTTTTT. The encoded protein is CASSLDFFRQGREKLFF.

The chain joins TRBV25-1 to TRBJ2-2, with D uncertain. Germline values: CDR1 MGHDK, CDR2 SYGVNS. Trimming pared 7 bases from V and 2 bases from J, leaving 11 bases between. The CDR3 has 14 residues. CDR3 DNA: TGTGCCAGCACACCCTACAGTAACACCGGGGAGCTGTTTTTT. Amino acid sequence: CASTPYSNTGELFF.

This clone was counted only a few times. Other nucleotide sequences from this sample produce the same CDR3. This rearrangement joins TRBV9 to TRBJ1-6; 8 bases are shared with TRBD1. Trimming removed 1 base from V and 10 bases from J; junction bases left unmatched: 4. The CDR3 runs 14 residues. From germline, CDR1 is SGDLS and CDR2 YYNGEE. Written as DNA, the CDR3 is TGTGCCAGCAGCGTACAGGGGGCGAACTCACCCCTCCACTTT. Translation gives CASSVQGANSPLHF. Full variable domain (outside the CDR3, taken from reference TRBV9 and TRBJ1-6): DSGVTQTPKHLITATGQRVTLRCSPRSGDLSVYWYQQSLDQGLQFLIQYYNGEERAKGNILERFSAQQFPDLHSELNLSSLELGDSALYFCASSVQGANSPLHFGNGTRLTVT.

This chain connects TRBV18 to TRBJ2-7; a weak D match, TRBD1 (6 bases). The germline gives CDR1 KGHSH, CDR2 LQKENI. This CDR3 region has 13 residues. V lost 5 bases and J lost 5, with 13 bases in between. The CDR3 nucleotides are TGTGCCAGCTCAAATCAGGGGTTAAACGAGCAGTACTTC. Amino acid sequence: CASSNQGLNEQYF.

The V gene is TRBV4-1, the J gene TRBJ2-2; 8 nucleotides agree with TRBD1. CDR3 length: 17 amino acids. J gave up 1 base and V 2 bases, and 6 bases lay outside the gene matches. CDR1 is MGHRA and CDR2 is YSYEKL in the germline V gene. For the CDR3, the DNA is TGCGCCAGCAGCCAAAGGGCCGGGACAGGGAACACCGGGGAGCTGTTTTTT. It yields the protein CASSQRAGTGNTGELFF.

The chain combines TRBV2 with TRBJ2-3, with a tentative D call TRBD2 (5 bases). Germline lookup yields CDR1 SNHLY and CDR2 FYNNEI. CDR3 length: 12 residues. The V end lost 10 bases, the J end lost 2 bases, and 10 bases lay between the germline ends. Written as DNA, the CDR3 is TGTGCCATCCGGGATCTCACAGATACGCAGTATTTT. Translating it yields CAIRDLTDTQYF.

This clone was seen a few times. The J gene is TRBJ2-3, the V gene TRBV7-3; D is perhaps TRBD2 (6 bases). Trimming took 5 bases from V and 2 from J, leaving 11 bases between them. This CDR3 region has 14 residues. The germline CDR1 and CDR2 sequences are SGHTA and FQGTGA. This CDR3 is CASSPGGITDTQYF. CDR3 bases: TGTGCCAGCAGCCCTGGCGGGATCACAGATACGCAGTATTTT. Full variable domain (rest looked up from reference TRBV7-3 and TRBJ2-3): GAGVSQTPSNKVTEKGKYVELRCDPISGHTALYWYRQSLGQGPEFLIYFQGTGAADDSGLPNDRFFAVRPEGSVSTLKIQRTERGDSAVYLCASSPGGITDTQYFGPGTRLTVL.

The rearrangement links TRBV11-2 to TRBJ1-1; 8 bases line up with TRBD1. The CDR3 has 14 amino acids. The V gene end was trimmed by 3 bases and the J gene end by 2 bases; junction bases not matched to a gene: 2. Germline CDR1 is SGHAT and CDR2 is FQNNGV. In DNA, the CDR3 is TGTGCCAGCAGCTTTTCAGGGGGCAACACTGAAGCTTTCTTT. Amino acid sequence: CASSFSGGNTEAFF.

The CDR3, as DNA: TGTGCCAGCAGCTTAGGGGGGGTGACTAACTATGGCTACACCTTC. Amino acids: CASSLGGVTNYGYTF. This chain uses TRBV7-8 with TRBJ1-2; tentative D call: TRBD1 (5 bases). The germline V gene encodes CDR1 SGHVS and CDR2 FQNEAQ. Trimming took off 1 base at V and 0 bases at J, with 9 bases between the two ends. The CDR3 spans 15 residues. The complete variable domain, with remaining parts taken from reference TRBV7-8 and TRBJ1-2, reads GAGVSQSPRYKVAKRGQDVALRCDPISGHVSLFWYQQALGQGPEFLTYFQNEAQLDKSGLPSDRFFAERPEGSVSTLKIQRTQQEDSAVYLCASSLGGVTNYGYTFGSGTRLTVV.

The chain employs TRBV10-3 and TRBJ2-3; 8 positions match TRBD1. CDR3 length: 16 amino acids. In germline, CDR1 is ENHRY, CDR2 SYGVKD. J was trimmed by 4 bases and V by 4 bases; bases with no gene match: 10. CDR3 region: CAISGRDRRGADTQYF. The CDR3 coding sequence is TGTGCCATCAGTGGCAGGGACAGGAGGGGCGCAGATACGCAGTATTTT.